This TCR delta chain was sequenced for a study of human gamma delta and Vdelta1 T cells. The CDR3 consists of 19 residues. The germline gives CDR1 TSWWSYY, CDR2 QGS. TCRdb reanalysed the PCR reads via CATT. Among hundreds of delta-chain clones listed, roughly a tenth were seen once. This clone was seen a handful of times. TCRdb's protein, taken from a much larger clone, differs from this DNA's translation at residue 3, likely owing to a read error; the protein displayed comes from the DNA. This chain connects TRDV1 to TRDJ1; 11 bases are a match to TRDD3. The source is a human donor in good health. Source material: differentiated CD27- Vdelta1 gamma-delta T cells from blood. The CDR3 bases are TGTGCTGTTGGGGAGAGCGCCCTCCTACGCTGGGGGATACCCGATAAACTCATCTTT. It codes for CAVGESALLRWGIPDKLIF.